This TCR beta chain was identified in a study of blood T cell repertoires in COVID-19. The wider study: Italy, Spain and the United States were the sources of the convalescent and acute COVID-19 samples. PBMCs, B-cell-depleted T cells, or T cells provided the cDNA or gDNA that made up the material.

This CDR3 contains 18 residues. Germline V gives CDR1 MDHEN, CDR2 SYDVKM. Trimming took off 3 bases at V and 0 bases at J, with 17 bases between the two ends. Clinical history as reported by participants underpinned cohort assignment. The study recruited exposed participants who had met a COVID-19 case within 2 weeks before entry. TCRdb's copy holds only in-frame clones and misses some; the assay was immunoSEQ multiplex PCR. The profile shows approximately 300,000 clones, about 85% of them singletons. Sequencing input: PBMCs or T cells enriched from blood (not recorded which). The receptor was derived from a woman aged 25 to 39 who had been exposed to COVID-19. V gene TRBV28 combines with J gene TRBJ2-2; tentative D call: TRBD2 (5 bases). CDR3 nucleotides: TGTGCCAGCAGTTTCCTGAATGGACTGTTCGCGAACACCGGGGAGCTGTTTTTT. It yields the protein CASSFLNGLFANTGELFF.